This is a list of T cell receptor beta chains from one sample in a study of blood T cell repertoires in COVID-19. Some clones are missing from TCRdb's copy, which holds only in-frame ones; the method was immunoSEQ multiplex PCR. The sample holds 210,000 or so clones; around 90% are singletons and the top ten take around 1.2%. Source material: peripheral blood. The receptors were sampled from a man aged 25-45 years with acute or convalescent COVID-19. CDR3s include the opening cysteine and the closing phenylalanine or tryptophan. The order of the fields is V gene, D gene, CDR3 length, clone size, J gene, CDR3 protein, CDR3 DNA. The D gene is left open where the match is weak. Clone sizes are given selectively: once, few, many, or a class where the clone is expanded.

TRBV4-1	.	17	.	TRBJ2-1	CASSHDRQASSYNEQFF	TGCGCCAGCAGCCATGACAGACAGGCTTCCTCCTACAATGAGCAGTTCTTC
TRBV23-1	.	15	.	TRBJ1-5	CASSPPCYVNQPQHF	TGCGCCAGCAGTCCCCCCTGTTATGTTAATCAGCCCCAGCATTTT
TRBV6-1	TRBD2	16	.	TRBJ2-1	CASSVLAGVSYNEQFF	TGTGCCAGCAGTGTTCTAGCGGGAGTCTCCTACAATGAGCAGTTCTTC
TRBV6-4	TRBD2	17	.	TRBJ2-1	CASSVLAGSISYNEQFF	TGTGCCAGCAGTGTACTAGCGGGGTCTATCTCCTACAATGAGCAGTTCTTC
TRBV30	.	14	.	TRBJ1-5	CAWLTPFDNQPQHF	TGTGCCTGGTTGACTCCGTTTGACAATCAGCCCCAGCATTTT
TRBV24-1	.	12	.	TRBJ2-3	CATSAGYSAQYF	TGTGCCACCAGTGCGGGTTACTCGGCGCAGTATTTT
TRBV5-1	.	17	.	TRBJ1-3	CASSLEAATYSGNTIYF	TGCGCCAGCAGCTTGGAGGCGGCTACCTACTCTGGAAACACCATATATTTT
TRBV19	.	15	.	TRBJ1-5	CASTSVITYDQPQHF	TGTGCCAGTACCTCCGTCATCACTTACGATCAGCCCCAGCATTTT
TRBV6-1	.	16	.	TRBJ1-6	CASSERTAGSNSPLHF	TGTGCCAGCAGTGAAAGAACGGCGGGGAGCAATTCACCCCTCCACTTT
TRBV4-1	.	15	.	TRBJ2-1	CASSQVSELGNEQFF	TGCGCCAGCAGCCAAGTTAGCGAGCTCGGCAATGAGCAGTTCTTC
TRBV6-6	.	12	.	TRBJ2-5	CASSSGSETQYF	TGTGCCAGCAGTTCAGGCTCAGAGACCCAGTACTTC
TRBV28	TRBD1	16	once	TRBJ2-4	CASSPHRGLAKNIQYF	TGTGCCAGCAGTCCGCACAGGGGGCTGGCCAAAAACATTCAGTACTTC